The following is a T cell receptor (beta chain) sequence with its context. Its specificity is not known. With 60 Vbeta and 13 Jbeta primers, the PCR was carried out. This table comes from immunoSEQ multiplex PCR, and its TCRdb copy is limited to in-frame clones, with some not included. The data hold about 140,000 clones, with approximately 83% observed a single time. The data belong to a study of cytomegalovirus exposure and HLA in healthy donors. Across the whole study: Of 398 genotyped donors, 65% to 85% clustered with self-reported Caucasian donors. Study results and limitations: From TCR beta sequences, most subjects' HLA-A and HLA-B alleles were reportedly predicted accurately.

This CDR3 has 14 residues. Per germline, CDR1 SGHKS and CDR2 YYEKEE (reference sequence). The V and J ends lost 5 bases and 7 bases, in that order; junction bases with no gene match: 7. The chain couples TRBV5-5 to TRBJ1-5; TRBD1 matches at 9 bases. Sequenced input: PBMCs. The origin of this receptor is a woman aged 40 to 55 in good health and CMV-seronegative. The DNA for the CDR3 is TGTGCCAGCAGTCGGGACAGGGCTGACCAGCCCCAGCATTTT. This sequence encodes CASSRDRADQPQHF.